This T cell receptor beta chain was captured in a study of T cells after yellow fever vaccination. J gave up 9 bases and V 5 bases, and 10 bases lay outside the gene matches. This CDR3 is 13 amino acids long. CDR1 SSHAT and CDR2 FNYEAQ come from the germline V gene (reference sequence). This clonotype has just a few counts. TCRdb re-derived calls from the 5' RACE reads in MiXCR, one entry per CDR3 protein. The sample consists of around 320,000 distinct CDR3 sequences, roughly 10% of them appearing once. The rearrangement links TRBV7-7 to TRBJ2-7; 7 bases map to TRBD1. The specimen was CD4+ T cells sorted from PBMCs, collected 45 days after the yellow fever booster vaccination. This receptor was obtained from a man aged 18 to 29 who received the YFV17D yellow fever vaccine. CDR3 loop: CASSALVQGPQYF. DNA for the CDR3: TGTGCCAGCAGCGCTCTAGTACAGGGGCCGCAGTACTTC. Combining the CDR3 with reference TRBV7-7 and TRBJ2-7 gives the whole variable domain GAGVSQSPRYKVTKRGQDVTLRCDPISSHATLYWYQQALGQGPEFLTYFNYEAQPDKSGLPSDRFSAERPEGSISTLTIQRTEQRDSAMYRCASSALVQGPQYFGPGTRLTVT.